This T cell receptor (beta chain) was documented in a study of cytomegalovirus exposure and HLA in healthy donors. Overall study findings and caveats: CMV antigen specificity was confirmed in vitro for a few CMV-associated chains. Earlier results showed most TCR beta V segments being productive about 87% or about 30% of the time.

As regards this clone: The antigen remains undetermined.

This CDR3 contains 18 residues. CDR1 SGHAT and CDR2 FQNNGV come from the germline V gene. V lost 4 bases and J lost 1; bases outside the gene matches: 8. The primer mix had 60 Vbeta and 13 Jbeta primers. The assay was immunoSEQ multiplex PCR, and TCRdb's table has in-frame clones only and misses some. The sample comprises around 140,000 clones, under 90% of which are singletons, and 2.5% rests with the top ten. What was sequenced was PBMCs. The origin of this receptor is a male donor in good health and CMV-seronegative. The chain uses TRBV11-2 and TRBJ2-7, with TRBD2 identical over 15 bases. The CDR3 loop is CASSWRTSGRAGSYEQYF. For the CDR3, the DNA is TGTGCCAGCAGCTGGAGGACTAGCGGGAGGGCCGGGTCCTACGAGCAGTACTTC.